Below are 18 T cell receptor beta chains sequenced from a single sample in a study of human T cells and chemical hapten exposure. The time point here: pre-sensitization, week 0. Treatment noted: therapeutic diphenylcyclopropenone sensitization with weekly scalp DPC. TCRdb called the RACE reads again in MiXCR, with one record for every CDR3 protein. The sample contains approximately 260,000 distinct CDR3 sequences, roughly 8% of which appear only once. Sequencing used whole blood, obtained in connection with sensitization to the hapten diphenylcyclopropenone (DPC). The receptors here all came from a man between 18 and 29 years old with alopecia areata. Some clones in this sample may be carry-over from other donors' samples.

There are a few counts of this clonotype. J is TRBJ1-6 and V is TRBV7-2, with TRBD1 matching 7 bases. From germline, CDR1 is SGHTA and CDR2 FQGNSA. V shed 5 bases, J shed 7 bases, and the junction held 8 bases outside the gene matches. The CDR3 spans 15 residues. The CDR3 reads CASSRRTGLNSPLHF. For the CDR3, the DNA is TGTGCCAGCAGCCGAAGGACAGGACTAAATTCACCCCTCCACTTT. The variable domain in full, completed from reference TRBV7-2 and TRBJ1-6, reads GAGVSQSPSNKVTEKGKDVELRCDPISGHTALYWYRQSLGQGLEFLIYFQGNSAPDKSGLPSDRFSAERTGGSVSTLTIQRTQQEDSAVYLCASSRRTGLNSPLHFGNGTRLTVT.

The chain couples TRBV20-1 to TRBJ1-5, with D hard to call. The germline gives CDR1 DFQATT, CDR2 SNEGSKA (reference sequence). CDR3 length: 12 amino acids. The germline V and J ends were trimmed by 5 bases and 3 bases, with 8 bases remaining between them. This CDR3 is CSALWTNQPQHF. The CDR3 DNA is TGCAGTGCTCTTTGGACCAATCAGCCCCAGCATTTT.

The genes are TRBV10-3 and TRBJ2-5; D gene ambiguous. This CDR3 is 15 amino acids long. The germline V gene encodes CDR1 ENHRY and CDR2 SYGVKD. Deletions cut 2 bases from V and 2 bases from J, with 12 bases between. In nucleotides, the CDR3 is TGTGCCATCAGTGAGGGATCGGCCGTACAAGAGACCCAGTACTTC. Amino acids: CAISEGSAVQETQYF.

This clonotype was recorded many times. This chain connects TRBV5-1 to TRBJ1-2; D might be TRBD1 (5 bases). Trimming removed 0 bases at V and 6 bases at J, with 12 bases between. The CDR3 extends over 14 amino acids. Germline CDR1 SGHRS, CDR2 YFSETQ. The CDR3 DNA follows: TGCGCCAGCAGCTTGGGGGACGGAGATAATGGCTACACCTTC. Translated: CASSLGDGDNGYTF.

CDR3 in amino acids: CSARDGQGAPEAFF. In DNA form, the CDR3 reads TGCAGTGCTAGAGACGGACAGGGGGCCCCTGAAGCTTTCTTT. The rearrangement links TRBV20-1 to TRBJ1-1; 11 positions agree with TRBD1. Germline V CDR1 and CDR2: DFQATT, SNEGSKA (reference sequence). V gave up 0 bases and J gave up 6 bases; unmatched junction bases: 3. The CDR3 spans 14 residues.

In its sample, this clonotype was seen a few times. The chain combines TRBV5-4 with TRBJ2-7; D uncertain. The CDR3 loop spans 12 amino acids. The germline CDR1 and CDR2 sequences are SGHNT and YYREEE (reference sequence). V was shortened by 0 bases and J by 1 base, with 2 bases between the two germline ends. CDR3 sequence (DNA): TGTGCCAGCAGCTTGGAGTCCTACGAGCAGTACTTC. Protein product: CASSLESYEQYF.

This clonotype was seen many times. V gene TRBV20-1 combines with J gene TRBJ2-7; D is unclear. V lost 0 bases and J 5 bases, leaving 14 bases between the germline ends. Germline CDR1 and CDR2: DFQATT and SNEGSKA (reference sequence). The CDR3 totals 14 residues. The CDR3 nucleotides read TGCAGTGCTAGAGAGCTGGGCCCATGGAACGAGCAGTACTTC. Residues: CSARELGPWNEQYF.

This clonotype appeared many times. V usage is TRBV7-9 and J usage is TRBJ2-1, with D hard to call. This CDR3 region has 12 residues. V was shortened by 8 bases and J by 3 bases, with 8 bases between the two germline ends. CDR1 and CDR2 from the germline V gene are SEHNR and FQNEAQ (reference sequence). CDR3 nucleotide sequence: TGTGCCAGCGGGGTTTACTACAATGAGCAGTTCTTC. Protein sequence: CASGVYYNEQFF.

The chain couples TRBV28 to TRBJ2-3; 15 nucleotides agree with TRBD2. Germline V gene sequence: CDR1 MDHEN, CDR2 SYDVKM. This CDR3 is 17 amino acids long. After removal of 6 bases from V and 0 bases from J, the junction contained 4 bases not matched to a gene. The CDR3 region is CASSLGTSGGSTDTQYF. CDR3 sequence (DNA): TGTGCCAGCAGCCTAGGGACTAGCGGGGGGAGCACAGATACGCAGTATTTT.

This clonotype has more than one count but fewer than ten. This rearrangement joins TRBV28 to TRBJ1-6; D possibly corresponds to TRBD1 (5 bases). Germline values: CDR1 MDHEN, CDR2 SYDVKM. The CDR3 runs 15 residues. Trimming stripped 7 bases from V and 7 bases from J, with 17 bases between. DNA of the CDR3: TGTGCCAGCAAGCTCGATCCGGGACGAAATTCACCCCTCCACTTT. Translated: CASKLDPGRNSPLHF. The full variable domain, in which reference TRBV28 and TRBJ1-6 provide the parts outside the CDR3, is DVKVTQSSRYLVKRTGEKVFLECVQDMDHENMFWYRQDPGLGLRLIYFSYDVKMKEKGDIPEGYSVSREKKERFSLILESASTNQTSMYLCASKLDPGRNSPLHFGNGTRLTVT.

The chain employs TRBV13 and TRBJ1-1, with 9 bases lining up with TRBD1. Germline V gene sequence: CDR1 PRHDT, CDR2 FYEKMQ (reference sequence). The CDR3 is 13 residues long. Trimming took 5 bases from V and 6 from J; bases not matched to a gene: 4. CDR3 amino acids: CASSQGTGSEAFF. CDR3 coding DNA: TGTGCCAGCAGCCAAGGGACAGGGTCTGAAGCTTTCTTT.

The V and J genes are TRBV25-1 and TRBJ1-5; D not certain. CDR3 size: 13 residues. Trimming removed 6 bases from V and 3 bases from J, with 9 bases in between. Germline V gene sequence: CDR1 MGHDK, CDR2 SYGVNS. The CDR3 spells CASSSVINQPQHF. In nucleotides, the CDR3 is TGTGCCAGCAGCTCGGTCATCAATCAGCCCCAGCATTTT.

This clonotype has only a few counts. J is TRBJ1-5 and V is TRBV2; no definite D call. Trimming took off 3 bases at V and 2 bases at J, with 11 bases between the two ends. The germline gives CDR1 SNHLY, CDR2 FYNNEI. The CDR3 consists of 15 residues. CDR3 sequence reads: CASSDGRRGNQPQHF. The CDR3 coding sequence is TGTGCCAGCAGTGATGGCAGGCGAGGCAATCAGCCCCAGCATTTT.

The chain is built from TRBV5-1 and TRBJ1-2, with D unclear. Trimming shortened V by 2 bases and J by 2 bases, and 7 bases separated the two germline ends. CDR3 size: 13 residues. CDR1 is SGHRS and CDR2 is YFSETQ in the germline V gene. The CDR3 spells CASSFYGNYGYTF. CDR3 DNA sequence: TGCGCCAGCAGCTTTTACGGAAACTATGGCTACACCTTC.

This clonotype has only a few counts. The CDR3 loop is CASSPGQKETQYF. The CDR3 DNA is TGTGCCAGCAGCCCGGGGCAGAAAGAGACCCAGTACTTC. The J gene is TRBJ2-5, the V gene TRBV5-8; D might be TRBD1 or TRBD2, each matching 5 bases. The CDR3 has 13 amino acids. With 4 bases removed from V and 3 bases from J, the gap between germline ends came to 10 bases. Germline V CDR1 and CDR2: SGHTS, YDEGEE.

This clonotype has a handful of counts. The V gene is TRBV11-2, the J gene TRBJ2-3; D not resolved. The CDR3 extends over 14 amino acids. The ends were cut back, 0 bases at V and 5 bases at J, with 9 bases in the middle. The germline V gene has CDR1 SGHAT and CDR2 FQNNGV. CDR3 residues: CASSLETYRDTQYF. Written as DNA, the CDR3 is TGTGCCAGCAGCTTAGAGACCTATAGAGATACGCAGTATTTT. Full variable domain (remainder filled in from reference TRBV11-2 and TRBJ2-3): EAGVAQSPRYKIIEKRQSVAFWCNPISGHATLYWYQQILGQGPKLLIQFQNNGVVDDSQLPKDRFSAERLKGVDSTLKIQPAKLEDSAVYLCASSLETYRDTQYFGPGTRLTVL.

This clonotype was counted between two and nine times. The chain joins TRBV12-3 or TRBV12-4 to TRBJ1-2; D unclear. Trimming shortened V by 3 bases and J by 5 bases, and 10 bases separated the two germline ends. The CDR3 totals 13 residues. CDR3 amino acids: CASSLERSYGYTF. In DNA, the CDR3 is TGTGCCAGCAGTTTGGAACGGAGTTATGGCTACACCTTC.

This clonotype has just a few counts. CDR3: CATSDQRGWELFF. The DNA for the CDR3 is TGTGCCACCAGTGATCAACGGGGCTGGGAGCTGTTTTTT. J is TRBJ2-2 and V is TRBV24-1; possibly TRBD1 or TRBD2 for D (5 bases each). This CDR3 comprises 13 residues. The ends were cut back, 3 bases at V and 9 bases at J, with 10 bases in the middle. Per the germline V gene, CDR1 is KGHDR and CDR2 is SFDVKD.